This T cell receptor (beta chain) emerged from a study of T cell repertoires in cytomegalovirus infection. Study overall: Alongside well-studied HLA-B-restricted CMV epitopes, recently identified HLA-C-restricted CMV epitopes were also used. An indication of both CMV infection and matching HLA type came from public TCR beta signatures.

This clonotype was found many times. Antigen: not known. General observations from the study: Based on cumulative public TCR beta family frequency, carriers of CMV plus the relevant HLA were identified. The study found HLA-C-restricted CMV-specific TCR beta clonotypes dominating the ex vivo response.

TCRdb passed the reads through MiXCR, listing each CDR3 protein once. The sample records about 920,000 distinct CDR3 sequences, about a third being singletons. Germline assignment: CDR1 SEHNR and CDR2 FQNEAQ (reference sequence). CDR3 length: 13 residues. V was pared by 2 bases and J by 7 bases, with 12 bases between. The sample consisted of cultured CD8+ T cells from PBMCs, taken from culture after CMV antigen stimulation. The rearrangement uses TRBV7-9 and TRBJ2-7; D gene ambiguous. The origin of this receptor is a human donor in good health (CMV status not recorded). Some clones in this sample may be carry-over from other donors' samples. CDR3 loop: CASSLHPSTEQYF. In DNA form, the CDR3 reads TGTGCCAGCAGCTTACATCCCTCTACGGAGCAGTACTTC.